A selection of T cell receptor beta chains follows, all from one sample in a study of OX40 agonist ivuxolimab in advanced cancers. Some clones are missing from TCRdb's copy, which holds only in-frame ones; the method was immunoSEQ multiplex PCR. The sample holds about 100,000 clones, about 84% seen once. The sequencing here drew on CD4+ or CD8+ T cells sorted from blood, taken in a trial of the OX40 agonist ivuxolimab. Receptors were obtained from an adult with an advanced solid tumor such as melanoma, head and neck, liver or kidney cancer. Both conserved end residues are part of each CDR3. Expanded clones are given a class, and other clones once, few, many or no size at all.

V gene: TRBV7-9
clone size: once
J gene: TRBJ1-1
CDR3 protein: CASSPLEGSGTEAFF

V gene: TRBV29-1
clone size: -
J gene: TRBJ2-7
CDR3 protein: CSVEGISGAIAYEQYF

V gene: TRBV5-6
clone size: -
J gene: TRBJ1-6
CDR3 protein: CASSLMGEGHSPLHF

V gene: TRBV19
clone size: -
J gene: TRBJ1-2
CDR3 protein: CASSFPTGTAYGYTF

V gene: TRBV9
clone size: -
J gene: TRBJ2-7
CDR3 protein: CASSVVPRGEQYF

V gene: TRBV3-1/TRBV3-2
clone size: -
J gene: TRBJ1-1
CDR3 protein: CASSLEAFF

V gene: TRBV2
clone size: few
J gene: TRBJ2-3
CDR3 protein: CASRSGGQIRETDTQYF

V gene: TRBV5-1
clone size: -
J gene: TRBJ2-1
CDR3 protein: CASSLAVGEQFF

V gene: TRBV6-4
clone size: -
J gene: TRBJ2-1
CDR3 protein: CASSKGLASRVSYNEQFF

V gene: TRBV5-4
clone size: few
J gene: TRBJ1-2
CDR3 protein: CASSTPQGTGGGYTF

V gene: TRBV7-3
clone size: -
J gene: TRBJ2-3
CDR3 protein: CASSQTGGTTDTQYF

V gene: TRBV7-3
clone size: -
J gene: TRBJ1-6
CDR3 protein: CASSTNKGAPLHF

V gene: TRBV5-6
clone size: -
J gene: TRBJ1-1
CDR3 protein: CASSLGKGRTEAFF

V gene: TRBV30
clone size: -
J gene: TRBJ1-1
CDR3 protein: CAWILWGGDEAFF

V gene: TRBV27
clone size: -
J gene: TRBJ1-2
CDR3 protein: CASRIDRGLDGYTF

V gene: TRBV9
clone size: -
J gene: TRBJ2-3
CDR3 protein: CASSVNVSPQESTDTQYF

V gene: TRBV2
clone size: once
J gene: TRBJ2-4
CDR3 protein: CASSEDRGNIQYF

V gene: TRBV7-9
clone size: -
J gene: TRBJ2-1
CDR3 protein: CASSLDGPRGSYNEQFF

V gene: TRBV12-5
clone size: -
J gene: TRBJ1-4
CDR3 protein: CASGSPGQGREKLFF

V gene: TRBV2
clone size: -
J gene: TRBJ1-3
CDR3 protein: CASSALPSSGNTIYF

V gene: TRBV15
clone size: once
J gene: TRBJ2-5
CDR3 protein: CATSRGGGGQETQYF

V gene: TRBV7-8
clone size: -
J gene: TRBJ2-3
CDR3 protein: CASSFQLATPTDTQYF